A single sample gave rise to the 23 T cell receptor beta chains below, sequenced in a study of PD-L1 blockade in urothelial cancer. Time point of the sample: peripheral blood 6 weeks after treatment start. The assay was immunoSEQ multiplex PCR, and TCRdb's table has in-frame clones only and misses some. Of under 60,000 clones in the sample, approximately 83% were seen once. The specimen was PBMCs, collected around atezolizumab (anti-PD-L1) treatment. The source of these receptors is a man aged 60-69 years with urothelial cancer.

This clone was seen once. V gene TRBV7-9 combines with J gene TRBJ1-5; possible D gene TRBD1, 5 bases. The CDR3 spans 14 residues. V gave up 3 bases and J gave up 7 bases, with 13 bases separating them. Germline loops: CDR1 SEHNR, CDR2 FQNEAQ (reference sequence). This CDR3 reads CASSLGGEGQPQHF. In DNA, the CDR3 is TGTGCCAGCAGCTTGGGGGGAGAGGGGCAGCCCCAGCATTTT.

This chain connects TRBV30 to TRBJ2-2; TRBD1 aligns across 7 bases. Per germline, CDR1 GTSNPN and CDR2 SVGIG (reference sequence). The CDR3 length is 14 residues. Trimming removed 3 bases from V and 2 bases from J; junction bases left unmatched: 3. CDR3 sequence reads: CAWRNRGNTGELFF. In nucleotides, the CDR3 is TGTGCCTGGAGGAACAGGGGTAACACCGGGGAGCTGTTTTTT.

CDR3 in DNA: TGTGCCAGTAGTTACTGGGACAGGGGGCTTTTAACCGGGGAGCTGTTTTTT. Protein product: CASSYWDRGLLTGELFF. The chain combines TRBV19 with TRBJ2-2; 12 bases fit TRBD1. Germline V gene sequence: CDR1 LNHDA, CDR2 SQIVND (reference sequence). V lost 5 bases to trimming and J lost 5 bases; unmatched junction nucleotides: 9. This CDR3 spans 17 amino acids.

This clone was recorded only once. The chain joins TRBV7-6 to TRBJ2-1; TRBD2 agrees at 14 bases. Germline V gene data show CDR1 as SGHVS and CDR2 as FNYEAQ. J was trimmed by 5 bases and V by 3 bases; bases with no gene match: 0. The CDR3 contains 15 residues. The CDR3 DNA sequence: TGTGCCAGCAGCTTGACTAGCGGGGGGGACAATGAGCAGTTCTTC. It encodes CASSLTSGGDNEQFF.

The chain combines TRBV18 with TRBJ1-1, with D perhaps TRBD1 (6 bases). Trimming shortened V by 0 bases and J by 4 bases, and 9 bases separated the two germline ends. This CDR3 region has 14 residues. The V gene's germline CDR1 is KGHSH and CDR2 LQKENI. CDR3 DNA: TGTGCCAGCTCACCACCGGCAGGGGTCACTGAAGCTTTCTTT. Protein product: CASSPPAGVTEAFF.

This clone was counted between two and nine times. The chain carries TRBV5-6 and TRBJ1-3, with D possibly TRBD1 on 5 matching bases. The CDR3 length is 13 residues. The germline V gene has CDR1 SGHDT and CDR2 YYEEEE. V lost 0 bases to trimming and J lost 8 bases, with 9 bases between them. CDR3 residues: CASSLAGLDTIYF. The CDR3 DNA is TGTGCCAGCAGCTTGGCAGGGTTGGACACCATATATTTT.

The chain uses TRBV6-1 and TRBJ2-5; D unresolved. Germline V lookup: CDR1 MNHNS, CDR2 SASEGT. This CDR3 contains 11 residues. V gave up 2 bases and J gave up 4 bases, with 2 bases separating them. CDR3 sequence: CASSERETQYF. Here the CDR3 DNA reads TGTGCCAGCAGTGAACGAGAGACCCAGTACTTC.

The chain combines TRBV5-1 with TRBJ2-1, with D possibly being TRBD2 (6 bases). The CDR3 extends over 16 amino acids. In germline, CDR1 is SGHRS, CDR2 YFSETQ. Trimming took off 0 bases at V and 8 bases at J, with 18 bases between the two ends. The CDR3: CASSLGAPSEGDEQFF. CDR3 in DNA: TGCGCCAGCAGCTTGGGAGCACCTAGCGAAGGGGATGAGCAGTTCTTC.

V and J are TRBV2 and TRBJ2-7, with 7 bases fitting TRBD1. CDR1 SNHLY and CDR2 FYNNEI come from the germline V gene. The CDR3 is 12 amino acids. V gave up 6 bases and J gave up 3 bases; unmatched junction bases: 2. This chain's CDR3 is CASRRDSYEQYF. CDR3 coding DNA: TGTGCCAGCAGGAGGGACAGCTACGAGCAGTACTTC.

The sample holds a few counts of this clone. The genes are TRBV7-2 and TRBJ1-3; no clear D gene. The V gene's germline CDR1 is SGHTA and CDR2 FQGNSA. The CDR3 is 15 amino acids. Trimming removed 2 bases from V and 1 base from J, with 9 bases in between. CDR3 sequence reads: CASSLTAGSGNTIYF. DNA of the CDR3: TGTGCCAGCAGCTTAACGGCGGGTTCTGGAAACACCATATATTTT.

The chain uses TRBV2 and TRBJ1-5; 8 nucleotides line up with TRBD1. Germline lookup yields CDR1 SNHLY and CDR2 FYNNEI. CDR3 length: 16 residues. Trimming took 6 bases from V and 4 from J; bases not matched to a gene: 11. The CDR3 sequence: CASRPETGELNQPQHF. Here the CDR3 DNA reads TGTGCCAGCAGACCGGAGACAGGGGAACTTAATCAGCCCCAGCATTTT. The full variable domain, its missing parts supplied by reference TRBV2 and TRBJ1-5, is EPEVTQTPSHQVTQMGQEVILRCVPISNHLYFYWYRQILGQKVEFLVSFYNNEISEKSEIFDDQFSVERPDGSNFTLKIRSTKLEDSAMYFCASRPETGELNQPQHFGDGTRLSIL.

The table lists this clone with a few counts. The CDR3 sequence is CASSPGEPRGWSPLHF. CDR3 in DNA: TGTGCCAGCAGCCCCGGGGAGCCGCGCGGCTGGTCACCCCTCCACTTT. The chain joins TRBV7-9 to TRBJ1-6; D uncertain. V was pared by 5 bases and J by 10 bases, with 21 bases between. Germline CDR1 SEHNR, CDR2 FQNEAQ (reference sequence). The CDR3 is 16 amino acids.

This chain joins TRBV5-6 and TRBJ2-7; 11 bases line up with TRBD1. After removal of 3 bases from V and 3 bases from J, the junction contained 5 bases not matched to a gene. Per the germline V gene, CDR1 is SGHDT and CDR2 is YYEEEE. The CDR3 spans 15 residues. DNA of the CDR3: TGTGCCAGCAGCTCCGGGACAGGGGGACTCTACGAGCAGTACTTC. Residues: CASSSGTGGLYEQYF.

There are a few counts of this clone. Here the CDR3 reads CASSLDRGVTQYF. The CDR3 nucleotides read TGCGCCAGCAGCCTTGACAGGGGGGTGACCCAGTACTTC. V usage is TRBV4-1 and J usage is TRBJ2-5; 9 nucleotides agree with TRBD1. Trimming removed 4 bases from V and 7 bases from J; junction bases left unmatched: 4. Germline assignment: CDR1 MGHRA and CDR2 YSYEKL. CDR3 size: 13 residues.

This clone was counted once. V usage is TRBV28 and J usage is TRBJ1-5, with 8 nucleotides matching TRBD1. Germline CDR1 reads MDHEN; CDR2 reads SYDVKM. The CDR3 contains 15 residues. After removal of 6 bases from V and 4 bases from J, the junction contained 8 bases not matched to a gene. The CDR3 coding sequence is TGTGCCAGCAGAAAAACAGGGGGACCAAATCAGCCCCAGCATTTT. This translates into CASRKTGGPNQPQHF.

This chain links TRBV11-2 with TRBJ1-4; D is undetermined. V was trimmed by 3 bases and J by 0 bases, leaving 5 bases between them. This CDR3 comprises 14 residues. Germline CDR1 is SGHAT and CDR2 is FQNNGV. DNA of the CDR3: TGTGCCAGCAGCTTTTCAGCAACTAATGAAAAACTGTTTTTT. Encoded protein: CASSFSATNEKLFF.

This clone was seen only once. The gene calls are TRBV10-2 and TRBJ1-2, with a possible D match to TRBD1 (5 bases). CDR3 length: 13 residues. V lost 3 bases and J 5 bases, leaving 10 bases between the germline ends. Germline-derived CDR1 and CDR2 are WSHSY and SAAADI. The CDR3 reads CASSDRTGYGYTF. CDR3 nucleotide sequence: TGCGCCAGCAGTGATCGAACAGGATATGGCTACACCTTC.

This sequence joins TRBV5-1 and TRBJ2-7; 7 bases map to TRBD2. The CDR3 is 15 residues long. CDR1 is SGHRS and CDR2 is YFSETQ in the germline V gene. J was trimmed by 2 bases and V by 4 bases; bases with no gene match: 9. This CDR3 is CASSRSVGGAYEQYF. CDR3 DNA sequence: TGCGCCAGCAGCCGGAGTGTGGGGGGGGCCTACGAGCAGTACTTC.

This rearrangement joins TRBV10-1 to TRBJ1-1, with 7 bases that match TRBD1. Trimming cost V 6 bases and J 0 bases; bases outside gene matches: 1. The CDR3 runs 13 residues. Germline V gene data show CDR1 as WNHNN and CDR2 as SYGVQD (reference sequence). The CDR3 is CASRGQMNTEAFF. The DNA for the CDR3 is TGCGCCAGCAGGGGACAGATGAACACTGAAGCTTTCTTT.

The rearrangement uses TRBV5-8 and TRBJ1-5; D gene uncertain. CDR3 length: 12 residues. The germline V and J ends were trimmed by 5 bases and 10 bases, with 13 bases remaining between them. The germline CDR1 and CDR2 sequences are SGHTS and YDEGEE. The DNA for the CDR3 is TGTGCCAGCAGTCCAGGTGGCCAACCCCAGCATTTT. Translating it yields CASSPGGQPQHF. Full variable domain (missing parts from reference TRBV5-8 and TRBJ1-5): EAGVTQSPTHLIKTRGQQATLRCSPISGHTSVYWYQQALGLGLQFLLWYDEGEERNRGNFPPRFSGRQFPNYSSELNVNALELEDSALYLCASSPGGQPQHFGDGTRLSIL.

The chain couples TRBV5-1 to TRBJ2-3; TRBD2 matches 7 bases. The ends lost 4 bases at V and 2 bases at J; junction bases unmatched: 1. CDR1 and CDR2 (germline): SGHRS, YFSETQ. This CDR3 comprises 13 residues. The CDR3 DNA reads TGCGCCAGCAGCCGGGGGGACACAGATACGCAGTATTTT. The encoded protein is CASSRGDTDTQYF.

This clone has a handful of counts. The chain joins TRBV18 to TRBJ1-1; D possibly corresponds to TRBD1 (5 bases). The germline V gene encodes CDR1 KGHSH and CDR2 LQKENI. Trimming took off 2 bases at V and 6 bases at J, with 10 bases between the two ends. This CDR3 comprises 13 residues. CDR3 protein: CASSPLGEAEAFF. The DNA of the CDR3 is TGTGCCAGCTCACCATTAGGGGAAGCTGAAGCTTTCTTT.

The chain recombines TRBV21-1 with TRBJ2-7; TRBD2, the table's D call, was not compared with the DNA. TRBV21-1 is listed as a pseudogene. This CDR3 comprises 13 residues. CDR3 loop: CASSKASSYEQYF. Written as DNA, the CDR3 is TGTGCCAGCAGCAAAGCATCGTCCTACGAGCAGTACTTC.